These 25 T cell receptor beta chains share one sample of origin, sequenced in a study of neoadjuvant nivolumab and ipilimumab in lung cancer. Data came from immunoSEQ multiplex PCR; TCRdb stores just in-frame clones and leaves some out. The sample records about 38,000 clones, 75% to 90% being singletons. The source material was peripheral blood, sampled before neoadjuvant nivolumab, alone or with ipilimumab. The source is an adult with non-small cell lung cancer.

The chain recombines TRBV4-1 with TRBJ2-1, with 8 bases lining up with TRBD2. This CDR3 has 16 residues. V lost 0 bases, J lost 3 bases, and 4 bases stayed unmatched. From germline, CDR1 is MGHRA and CDR2 YSYEKL. The CDR3 protein is CASSQDIGTSYNEQFF. In DNA form, the CDR3 reads TGCGCCAGCAGCCAAGATATAGGGACTAGCTACAATGAGCAGTTCTTC.

The genes are TRBV29-1 and TRBJ2-7; TRBD1 agrees at 12 bases. V lost 7 bases, J lost 2 bases, and 6 bases stayed unmatched. Germline CDR1 and CDR2: SQVTM and ANQGSEA. The CDR3 contains 14 residues. CDR3 nucleotide sequence: TGCAGCGCCCGGGACAGGGGGCCTACCTACGAGCAGTACTTC. This translates into CSARDRGPTYEQYF.

The chain is built from TRBV7-2 and TRBJ1-3, with no clear D. The V and J ends lost 2 bases and 0 bases respectively, with 11 bases between them. From germline, CDR1 is SGHTA and CDR2 FQGNSA. The CDR3 totals 16 residues. The DNA for the CDR3 is TGTGCCAGCAGCTTACATGACGGAGGCTCTGGAAACACCATATATTTT. Its translation is CASSLHDGGSGNTIYF. Filled out from reference TRBV7-2 and TRBJ1-3, the complete variable domain reads GAGVSQSPSNKVTEKGKDVELRCDPISGHTALYWYRQSLGQGLEFLIYFQGNSAPDKSGLPSDRFSAERTGGSVSTLTIQRTQQEDSAVYLCASSLHDGGSGNTIYFGEGSWLTVV.

CDR3 loop: CASSLRAGTSGRNEQFF. In nucleotides, the CDR3 is TGTGCCAGCAGCTTGAGAGCCGGGACTAGCGGGAGGAATGAGCAGTTCTTC. V usage is TRBV5-4 and J usage is TRBJ2-1; 15 bases align to TRBD2. The V gene's germline CDR1 is SGHNT and CDR2 YYREEE (reference sequence). This CDR3 region has 17 residues. The J segment lost 7 bases and the V segment lost 1 base, leaving 6 bases of the junction unmatched.

The V and J genes are TRBV7-9 and TRBJ1-5, with 7 bases aligning to TRBD1. This CDR3 is built from 15 residues. The V and J ends lost 5 bases and 6 bases, in that order; junction bases with no gene match: 10. Germline values: CDR1 SEHNR, CDR2 FQNEAQ (reference sequence). The CDR3, as DNA: TGTGCCAGCAGCCTGGATACAGGGGCGGTTCAGCCCCAGCATTTT. Amino acid sequence: CASSLDTGAVQPQHF. Full variable domain (missing parts from reference TRBV7-9 and TRBJ1-5): DTGVSQNPRHKITKRGQNVTFRCDPISEHNRLYWYRQTLGQGPEFLTYFQNEAQLEKSRLLSDRFSAERPKGSFSTLEIQRTEQGDSAMYLCASSLDTGAVQPQHFGDGTRLSIL.

The DNA for the CDR3 is TGTGCCTGGAGTGTACAGGGAATCACTGAAGCTTTCTTT. This gives the protein CAWSVQGITEAFF. The chain couples TRBV30 to TRBJ1-1; TRBD1 might be the D (6 bases). The CDR3 sequence is 13 residues long. V shed 0 bases and J shed 4 bases, with 9 bases lying between them. Per germline, CDR1 GTSNPN and CDR2 SVGIG (reference sequence).

V usage is TRBV4-1 and J usage is TRBJ2-6, with a possible D match to TRBD2 (5 bases). CDR1 MGHRA and CDR2 YSYEKL come from the germline V gene. V lost 1 base to trimming and J lost 0 bases, with 7 bases between them. The CDR3 has 16 amino acids. The CDR3 region has the DNA TGCGCCAGCAGCCAAGTAGCGAACTCTGGGGCCAACGTCCTGACTTTC. It codes for CASSQVANSGANVLTF.

CDR3 nucleotides: TGTGCCAGCAGCCCAGTCGGGGCTAGCGGGAGGGTTGCAGATACGCAGTATTTT. Protein: CASSPVGASGRVADTQYF. The V call is TRBV7-9, the J call TRBJ2-3, with 12 bases identical to TRBD2. The length of the CDR3 is 18 residues. From germline, CDR1 is SEHNR and CDR2 FQNEAQ (reference sequence). V lost 5 bases and J lost 4; bases outside the gene matches: 13.

This clone was seen once. Written as DNA, the CDR3 is TGTGCCATCAGTGAGAGGGGACTAGCGGGGACGAACACCGGGGAGCTGTTTTTT. Encoded protein: CAISERGLAGTNTGELFF. The V and J genes are TRBV10-3 and TRBJ2-2; 13 nucleotides match TRBD2. The CDR3 totals 18 residues. Per germline, CDR1 ENHRY and CDR2 SYGVKD. J lost 0 bases, V lost 2 bases, and 3 bases had no gene match.

V usage is TRBV4-1 and J usage is TRBJ1-1; 8 nucleotides agree with TRBD1. Germline-derived CDR1 and CDR2 are MGHRA and YSYEKL. With V trimmed by 5 bases and J by 4 bases, 15 bases remained unmatched. CDR3 length: 17 residues. The CDR3 nucleotides read TGCGCCAGCAGCTTACAGGGGGGGGGTCTTGGGACCACTGAAGCTTTCTTT. Protein: CASSLQGGGLGTTEAFF.

The sample holds one count of this clone. The rearrangement uses TRBV11-1 and TRBJ2-7; D gene unclear. The CDR3 covers 12 residues. Trimming removed 3 bases from V and 5 bases from J, with 8 bases in between. CDR1 and CDR2 from the germline V gene are SGHAT and FQDESV (reference sequence). For the CDR3, the DNA is TGTGCCAGCAGCTTGAACCGGGACGAGCAGTACTTC. The encoded protein is CASSLNRDEQYF.

The rearrangement joins TRBV10-1 to TRBJ2-5; 7 bases map to TRBD2. The CDR3 runs 14 residues. Trimming at V came to 0 bases and at J to 5 bases, leaving 3 bases not matched to a gene. The V gene's germline CDR1 is WNHNN and CDR2 SYGVQD (reference sequence). The DNA of the CDR3 is TGCGCCAGCAGTGAGTCTGGGAGGGCCGAGACCCAGTACTTC. This translates into CASSESGRAETQYF.

The CDR3 protein is CASSDGVAGAPYEQYF. The CDR3 nucleotides are TGTGCCAGCAGTGATGGGGTAGCGGGTGCTCCCTACGAGCAGTACTTC. The chain has TRBV6-1 and TRBJ2-7; 7 positions match TRBD2. This CDR3 is 16 amino acids long. Per the germline V gene, CDR1 is MNHNS and CDR2 is SASEGT. With 3 bases clipped from V and 2 bases from J, the junction kept 10 bases outside the gene matches.

J is TRBJ2-7 and V is TRBV7-6; 11 nucleotides line up with TRBD1. The CDR3 covers 15 residues. V shed 4 bases, J shed 3 bases, and the junction held 5 bases outside the gene matches. The germline V gene encodes CDR1 SGHVS and CDR2 FNYEAQ. The CDR3 coding sequence is TGTGCCAGCAGCTGGGACAGGGGGTCAGGCTACGAGCAGTACTTC. Translating gives CASSWDRGSGYEQYF.

The chain recombines TRBV5-1 with TRBJ2-3, with D perhaps TRBD1 (5 bases). CDR1 is SGHRS, CDR2 YFSETQ, per germline. There are 15 residues in the CDR3. The V and J ends lost 0 bases and 2 bases respectively, with 10 bases between them. The CDR3 nucleotides are TGCGCCAGCAGCTTGGGTGGGGCGAACACAGATACGCAGTATTTT. Encoded protein: CASSLGGANTDTQYF.

The CDR3 spells CASSLGNEQYF. The CDR3 nucleotides read TGTGCCAGCAGCTTAGGAAACGAGCAGTACTTC. The V call is TRBV7-6, the J call TRBJ2-7; D gene ambiguous. Per germline, CDR1 SGHVS and CDR2 FNYEAQ. V lost 1 base, J lost 5 bases, and 3 bases lay in between. The CDR3 totals 11 residues. Supplemented by reference TRBV7-6 and TRBJ2-7, the full variable domain reads GAGVSQSPRYKVTKRGQDVALRCDPISGHVSLYWYRQALGQGPEFLTYFNYEAQQDKSGLPNDRFSAERPEGSISTLTIQRTEQRDSAMYRCASSLGNEQYFGPGTRLTVT.

The chain joins TRBV9 to TRBJ2-7; unclear D gene. Trimming stripped 3 bases from V and 5 bases from J, with 18 bases between. The CDR3 loop spans 15 amino acids. Germline V gives CDR1 SGDLS, CDR2 YYNGEE. In DNA, the CDR3 is TGTGCCAGCAGCGAGGGAAGCCTCAATAGTCACGAGCAGTACTTC. This gives the protein CASSEGSLNSHEQYF.

This chain uses TRBV7-6 with TRBJ1-1; 8 bases align to TRBD1. CDR3 length: 14 residues. J gave up 1 base and V 8 bases, and 6 bases lay outside the gene matches. Germline values: CDR1 SGHVS, CDR2 FNYEAQ. CDR3 region: CASSLTGANTEAFF. CDR3 DNA sequence: TGTGCCAGCTCGTTGACAGGGGCGAACACTGAAGCTTTCTTT.

This chain joins TRBV18 and TRBJ2-1; weak D call: TRBD1 (6 bases). This CDR3 is 16 amino acids long. V was trimmed by 0 bases and J by 1 base, leaving 10 bases between them. Germline loops: CDR1 KGHSH, CDR2 LQKENI. For the CDR3, the DNA is TGTGCCAGCTCACCACCGGTGACAGGTTCCTACAATGAGCAGTTCTTC. This gives the protein CASSPPVTGSYNEQFF.

The V and J genes are TRBV11-2 and TRBJ2-5; 7 bases line up with TRBD1. The CDR3 has 14 amino acids. V lost 4 bases, J lost 2 bases, and 4 bases stayed unmatched. Germline loops: CDR1 SGHAT, CDR2 FQNNGV. The CDR3 sequence is CASSSDRLQETQYF. The DNA of the CDR3 is TGTGCCAGCAGCTCGGACAGGCTACAAGAGACCCAGTACTTC. Filled out from reference TRBV11-2 and TRBJ2-5, the complete variable domain reads EAGVAQSPRYKIIEKRQSVAFWCNPISGHATLYWYQQILGQGPKLLIQFQNNGVVDDSQLPKDRFSAERLKGVDSTLKIQPAKLEDSAVYLCASSSDRLQETQYFGPGTRLLVL.

The chain carries TRBV27 and TRBJ2-2; maybe TRBD1 (6 bases). Germline V gives CDR1 MNHEY, CDR2 SMNVEV (reference sequence). V was clipped by 10 bases and J by 4 bases, with 13 bases between them. The CDR3 is made up of 13 amino acids. As DNA, the CDR3 is TGTGCCACCACCAGGACAGCCACCGGGGAGCTGTTTTTT. This sequence encodes CATTRTATGELFF.

This clone was seen only once. V and J are TRBV9 and TRBJ2-1; 7 bases match TRBD1. The CDR3 loop spans 15 amino acids. CDR1 and CDR2 (germline): SGDLS, YYNGEE. V lost 0 bases to trimming and J lost 2 bases; unmatched junction nucleotides: 2. CDR3 coding DNA: TGTGCCAGCAGCGTAGCCGGGACAGCCTACAATGAGCAGTTCTTC. It codes for CASSVAGTAYNEQFF.

The V call is TRBV6-5, the J call TRBJ2-7; 9 bases line up with TRBD1. The trim removed 6 bases at V and 6 bases at J, leaving 9 bases unmatched. The CDR3 covers 14 residues. Germline CDR1 and CDR2: MNHEY and SVGAGI. DNA for the CDR3: TGTGCCAGCAGGATCGGGACAGGGAGGGGCGAGCAGTACTTC. It translates to CASRIGTGRGEQYF.

V is TRBV19 and J is TRBJ2-7; 12 nucleotides match TRBD2. CDR1 and CDR2 from the germline V gene are LNHDA and SQIVND (reference sequence). V lost 7 bases, J lost 12 bases, and 10 bases stayed unmatched. The CDR3 is made up of 13 amino acids. The CDR3 here is CASIRLAGVWRYF. The CDR3 DNA follows: TGTGCCAGTATTAGACTAGCGGGAGTTTGGCGGTACTTC. The full variable domain, rest sourced from reference TRBV19 and TRBJ2-7, is DGGITQSPKYLFRKEGQNVTLSCEQNLNHDAMYWYRQDPGQGLRLIYYSQIVNDFQKGDIAEGYSVSREKKESFPLTVTSAQKNPTAFYLCASIRLAGVWRYFGPGTRLTVT.

The V gene is TRBV5-6, the J gene TRBJ2-1; TRBD1 aligns across 7 bases. The CDR3 sequence is 15 residues long. V was pared by 3 bases and J by 8 bases, with 11 bases of the junction left unmatched. Germline values: CDR1 SGHDT, CDR2 YYEEEE. The CDR3 protein is CASSYLGQVSHEQFF. DNA of the CDR3: TGTGCCAGCAGCTATCTAGGACAGGTGTCGCATGAGCAGTTCTTC.